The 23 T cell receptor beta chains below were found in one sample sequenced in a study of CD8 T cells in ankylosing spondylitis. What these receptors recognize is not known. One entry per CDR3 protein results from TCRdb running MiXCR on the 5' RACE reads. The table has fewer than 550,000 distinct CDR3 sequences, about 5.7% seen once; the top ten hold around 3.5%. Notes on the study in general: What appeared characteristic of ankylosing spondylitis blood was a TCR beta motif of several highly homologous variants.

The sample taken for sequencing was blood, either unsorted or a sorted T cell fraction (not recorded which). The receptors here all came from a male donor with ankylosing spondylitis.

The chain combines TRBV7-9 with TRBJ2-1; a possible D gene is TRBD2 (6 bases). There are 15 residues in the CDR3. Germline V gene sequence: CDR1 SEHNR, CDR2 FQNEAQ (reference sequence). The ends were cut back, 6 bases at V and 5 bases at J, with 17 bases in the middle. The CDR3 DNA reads TGTGCCAGCAGACCAGGGCGAGCGGGCCACAATGAGCAGTTCTTC. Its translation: CASRPGRAGHNEQFF.

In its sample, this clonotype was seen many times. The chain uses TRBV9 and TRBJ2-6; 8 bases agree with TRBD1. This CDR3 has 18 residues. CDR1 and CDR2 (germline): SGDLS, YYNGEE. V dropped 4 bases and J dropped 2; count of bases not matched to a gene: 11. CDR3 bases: TGTGCCAGCAGCTCCGCCGGACAGGGCATAACTGGGGCCAACGTCCTGACTTTC. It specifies CASSSAGQGITGANVLTF.

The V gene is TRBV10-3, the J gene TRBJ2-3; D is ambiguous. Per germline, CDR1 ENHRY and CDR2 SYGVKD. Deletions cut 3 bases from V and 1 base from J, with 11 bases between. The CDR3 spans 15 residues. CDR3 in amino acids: CAISDPGRCTDTQYF. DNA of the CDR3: TGTGCCATCAGTGACCCCGGCCGGTGCACAGATACGCAGTATTTT.

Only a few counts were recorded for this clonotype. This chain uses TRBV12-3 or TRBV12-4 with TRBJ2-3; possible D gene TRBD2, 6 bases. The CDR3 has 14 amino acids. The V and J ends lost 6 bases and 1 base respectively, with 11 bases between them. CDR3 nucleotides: TGTGCCAGCAGCTGGGGACTCGGCACAGATACGCAGTATTTT. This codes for CASSWGLGTDTQYF.

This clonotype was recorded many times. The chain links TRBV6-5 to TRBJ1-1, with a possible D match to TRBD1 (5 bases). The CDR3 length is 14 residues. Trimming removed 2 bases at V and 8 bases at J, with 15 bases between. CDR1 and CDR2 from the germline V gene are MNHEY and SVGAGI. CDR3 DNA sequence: TGTGCCAGCAGTTACCGGGACGGGGTTCGGGAAGCTTTCTTT. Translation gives CASSYRDGVREAFF.

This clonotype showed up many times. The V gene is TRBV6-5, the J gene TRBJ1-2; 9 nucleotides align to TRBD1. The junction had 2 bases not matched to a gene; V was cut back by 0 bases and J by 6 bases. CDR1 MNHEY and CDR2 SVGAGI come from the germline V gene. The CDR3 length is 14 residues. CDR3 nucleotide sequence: TGTGCCAGCAGTTACTCCGGGACAGGGAATGGCTACACCTTC. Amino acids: CASSYSGTGNGYTF.

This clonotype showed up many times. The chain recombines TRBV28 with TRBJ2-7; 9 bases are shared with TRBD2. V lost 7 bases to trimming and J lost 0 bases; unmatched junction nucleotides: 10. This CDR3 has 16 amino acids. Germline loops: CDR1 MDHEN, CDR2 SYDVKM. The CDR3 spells CASTFFGGLASYEQYF. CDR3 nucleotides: TGTGCCAGCACCTTCTTTGGGGGACTAGCCTCCTACGAGCAGTACTTC.

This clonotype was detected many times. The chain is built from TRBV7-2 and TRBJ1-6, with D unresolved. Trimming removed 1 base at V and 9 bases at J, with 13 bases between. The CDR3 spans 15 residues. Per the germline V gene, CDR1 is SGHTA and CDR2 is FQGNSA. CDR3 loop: CASSLGGIKGSPLHF. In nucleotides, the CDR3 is TGTGCCAGCAGCTTAGGGGGAATTAAGGGTTCACCCCTCCACTTT.

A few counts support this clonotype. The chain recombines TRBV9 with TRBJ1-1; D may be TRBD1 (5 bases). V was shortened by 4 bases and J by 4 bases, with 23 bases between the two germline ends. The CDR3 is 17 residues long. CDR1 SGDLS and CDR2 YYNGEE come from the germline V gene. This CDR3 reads CASSRGAGPLDSTEAFF. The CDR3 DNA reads TGTGCCAGCAGCCGCGGGGCAGGCCCCCTCGATAGCACTGAAGCTTTCTTT.

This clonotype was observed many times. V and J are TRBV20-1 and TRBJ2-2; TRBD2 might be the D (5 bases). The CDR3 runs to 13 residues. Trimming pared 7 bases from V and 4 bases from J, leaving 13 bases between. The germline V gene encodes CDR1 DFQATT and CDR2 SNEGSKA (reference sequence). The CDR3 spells CSVTGRPTGELFF. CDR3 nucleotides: TGCAGTGTAACGGGGAGACCCACCGGGGAGCTGTTTTTT.

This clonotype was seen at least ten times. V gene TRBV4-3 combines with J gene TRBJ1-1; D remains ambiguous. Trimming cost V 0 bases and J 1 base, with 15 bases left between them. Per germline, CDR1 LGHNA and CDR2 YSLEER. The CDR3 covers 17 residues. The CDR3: CASSQDLVGLGNTEAFF. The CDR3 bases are TGCGCCAGCAGCCAAGATTTAGTAGGCTTAGGGAACACTGAAGCTTTCTTT.

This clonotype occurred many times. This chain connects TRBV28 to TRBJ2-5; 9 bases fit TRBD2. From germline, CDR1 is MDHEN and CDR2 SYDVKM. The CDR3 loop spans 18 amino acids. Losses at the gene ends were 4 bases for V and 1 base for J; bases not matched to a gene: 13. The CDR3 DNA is TGTGCCAGCAGTTCCCCGCGGGGGGCTAGCGGGATCCAAGAGACCCAGTACTTC. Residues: CASSSPRGASGIQETQYF.

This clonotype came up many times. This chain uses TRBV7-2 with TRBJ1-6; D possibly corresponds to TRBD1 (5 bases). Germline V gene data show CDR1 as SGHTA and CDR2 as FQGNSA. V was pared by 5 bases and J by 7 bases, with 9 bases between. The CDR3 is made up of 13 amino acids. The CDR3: CASSGTQNSPLHF. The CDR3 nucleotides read TGTGCCAGCAGCGGGACGCAAAATTCACCCCTCCACTTT.

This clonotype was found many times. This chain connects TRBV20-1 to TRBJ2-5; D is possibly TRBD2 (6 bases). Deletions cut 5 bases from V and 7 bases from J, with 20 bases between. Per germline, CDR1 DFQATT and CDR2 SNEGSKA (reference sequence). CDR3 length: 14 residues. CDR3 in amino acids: CSAPTRDSRRTQYF. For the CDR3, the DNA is TGCAGTGCTCCGACCCGGGACTCTCGGAGGACCCAGTACTTC.

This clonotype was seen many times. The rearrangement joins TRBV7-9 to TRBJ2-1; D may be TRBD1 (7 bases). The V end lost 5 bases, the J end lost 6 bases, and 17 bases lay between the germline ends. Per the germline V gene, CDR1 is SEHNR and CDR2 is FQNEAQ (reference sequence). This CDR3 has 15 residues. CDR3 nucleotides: TGTGCCAGCAGCCCTGACAGGGACTTCAGCAATGAGCAGTTCTTC. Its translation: CASSPDRDFSNEQFF.

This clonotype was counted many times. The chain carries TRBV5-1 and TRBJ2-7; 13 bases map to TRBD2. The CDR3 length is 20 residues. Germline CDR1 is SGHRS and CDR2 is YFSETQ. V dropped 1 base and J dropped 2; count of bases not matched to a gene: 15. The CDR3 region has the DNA TGCGCCAGCAGCTTGTCTTTTGATCGGACTAGCGGGAGATTAACCTACGAGCAGTACTTC. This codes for CASSLSFDRTSGRLTYEQYF.

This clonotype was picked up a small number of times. The CDR3 here is CASSARLGRTTGELFF. As DNA, the CDR3 is TGTGCCAGCAGCGCTAGACTGGGGAGGACCACCGGGGAGCTGTTTTTT. V and J are TRBV11-2 and TRBJ2-2; D is perhaps TRBD2 (6 bases). The CDR3 extends over 16 amino acids. The germline V and J ends were trimmed by 5 bases and 4 bases, with 17 bases remaining between them. Germline CDR1 reads SGHAT; CDR2 reads FQNNGV.

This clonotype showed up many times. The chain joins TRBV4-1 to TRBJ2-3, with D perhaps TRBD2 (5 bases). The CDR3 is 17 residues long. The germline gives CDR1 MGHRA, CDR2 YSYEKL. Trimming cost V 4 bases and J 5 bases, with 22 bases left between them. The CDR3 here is CASSPTGIVVGLDTQYF. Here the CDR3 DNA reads TGCGCCAGCAGCCCGACCGGGATTGTGGTTGGTCTAGATACGCAGTATTTT.

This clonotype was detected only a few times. The CDR3 region has the DNA TGTGCCAGCAGCCAAGACAGGGCCACCTACAATGAGCAGTTCTTC. It specifies CASSQDRATYNEQFF. This chain joins TRBV5-5 and TRBJ2-1; TRBD1 aligns across 7 bases. The V gene end was trimmed by 4 bases and the J gene end by 2 bases; junction bases not matched to a gene: 6. Germline assignment: CDR1 SGHKS and CDR2 YYEKEE (reference sequence). The CDR3 contains 15 residues.

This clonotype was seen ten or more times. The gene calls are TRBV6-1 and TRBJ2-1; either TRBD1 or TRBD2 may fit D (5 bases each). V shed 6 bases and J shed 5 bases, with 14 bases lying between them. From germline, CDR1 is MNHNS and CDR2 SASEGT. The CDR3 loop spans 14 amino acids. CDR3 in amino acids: CASSLLGADNEQFF. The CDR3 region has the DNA TGTGCCAGCAGCCTACTAGGGGCTGACAATGAGCAGTTCTTC.

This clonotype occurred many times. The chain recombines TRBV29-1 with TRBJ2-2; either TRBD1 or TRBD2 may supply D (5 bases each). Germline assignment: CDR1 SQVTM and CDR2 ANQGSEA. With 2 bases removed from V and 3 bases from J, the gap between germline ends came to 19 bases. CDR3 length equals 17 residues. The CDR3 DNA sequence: TGCAGCGTTGAATGGGGGAGTGGGGGATGGGACACCGGGGAGCTGTTTTTT. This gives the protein CSVEWGSGGWDTGELFF.

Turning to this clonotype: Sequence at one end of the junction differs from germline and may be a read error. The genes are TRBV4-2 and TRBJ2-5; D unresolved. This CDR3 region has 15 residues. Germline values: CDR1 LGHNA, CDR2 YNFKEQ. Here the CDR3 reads CATSQDSSTAKTQYF. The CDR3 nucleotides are TGTGCCACCAGCCAAGATTCCTCGACTGCCAAGACCCAGTACTTC.

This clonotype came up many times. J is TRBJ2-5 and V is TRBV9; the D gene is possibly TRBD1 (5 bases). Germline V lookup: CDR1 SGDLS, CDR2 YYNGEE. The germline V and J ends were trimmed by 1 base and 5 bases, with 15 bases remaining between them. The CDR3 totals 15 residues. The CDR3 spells CASSVRGLPGETQYF. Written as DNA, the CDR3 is TGTGCCAGCAGCGTAAGAGGTCTACCAGGGGAGACCCAGTACTTC.